A single sample is the source of the 4 T cell receptor beta chains below, sequenced in a study of CD8+CD57+ T cells in acquired aplastic anemia. The template used for profiling TCR beta VDJ and CDR3 was genomic DNA. MiXCR, run by TCRdb on the reads, gives a single entry per CDR3 protein. The sample has approximately 150,000 distinct CDR3 sequences; about two thirds are singletons. Patients who underwent sequencing had shown CD8+CD57+ cell expansion by flow cytometry. Sequencing input: sorted CD4+, CD8+, or CD8+CD57+ T cells (not recorded which) from PBMCs. These receptor sequences come from a human donor with aplastic anemia.

This clonotype has just one count. The chain uses TRBV10-1 and TRBJ2-3; perhaps D is TRBD1 or TRBD2 (5 bases each). V was pared by 2 bases and J by 4 bases, with 16 bases between. CDR3 size: 16 residues. Germline loops: CDR1 WNHNN, CDR2 SYGVQD (reference sequence). The DNA for the CDR3 is TGCGCCAGCAGTGAGAATCGTGCTAGCAGGGCAGATACGCAGTATTTT. Its translation is CASSENRASRADTQYF.

The V gene is TRBV5-1, the J gene TRBJ1-2; 9 positions agree with TRBD1. J gave up 4 bases and V 4 bases, and 11 bases lay outside the gene matches. The CDR3 is 16 residues long. CDR1 is SGHRS, CDR2 YFSETQ, per germline. The CDR3 protein is CASSLDGDRASYGYTF. In DNA form, the CDR3 reads TGCGCCAGCAGCCTAGACGGGGACAGGGCTTCCTATGGCTACACCTTC. The full variable domain, completed using reference TRBV5-1 and TRBJ1-2, is KAGVTQTPRYLIKTRGQQVTLSCSPISGHRSVSWYQQTPGQGLQFLFEYFSETQRNKGNFPGRFSGRQFSNSRSEMNVSTLELGDSALYLCASSLDGDRASYGYTFGSGTRLTVV.

The chain combines TRBV7-9 with TRBJ2-2; D perhaps matches TRBD1 (6 bases). The CDR3 extends over 13 amino acids. The V end lost 11 bases, the J end lost 5 bases, and 15 bases lay between the germline ends. The germline V gene encodes CDR1 SEHNR and CDR2 FQNEAQ (reference sequence). CDR3 protein: CALAGVSTGELFF. CDR3 coding DNA: TGTGCCCTAGCAGGGGTATCTACCGGGGAGCTGTTTTTT. Based on the CDR3 plus reference TRBV7-9 and TRBJ2-2, the full variable domain is DTGVSQNPRHKITKRGQNVTFRCDPISEHNRLYWYRQTLGQGPEFLTYFQNEAQLEKSRLLSDRFSAERPKGSFSTLEIQRTEQGDSAMYLCALAGVSTGELFFGEGSRLTVL.

Only one count was recorded for this clonotype. CDR3 sequence (DNA): TGTGCCAGTACCCTGGCGCACTACAATGAGCAGTTCTTC. It is translated as CASTLAHYNEQFF. The rearrangement links TRBV19 to TRBJ2-1; no clear D. Per germline, CDR1 LNHDA and CDR2 SQIVND (reference sequence). V gave up 7 bases and J gave up 3 bases, with 10 bases separating them. This CDR3 comprises 13 residues. Full variable domain (remainder filled in from reference TRBV19 and TRBJ2-1): DGGITQSPKYLFRKEGQNVTLSCEQNLNHDAMYWYRQDPGQGLRLIYYSQIVNDFQKGDIAEGYSVSREKKESFPLTVTSAQKNPTAFYLCASTLAHYNEQFFGPGTRLTVL.